This T cell receptor (beta chain) is drawn from a study of T-cell memory formation after mild COVID-19. A few counts support this clonotype. One entry per CDR3 protein results from TCRdb running MiXCR on the 5' RACE reads. The data show roughly 480,000 distinct CDR3 sequences, approximately 23% seen once. The V end lost 2 bases, the J end lost 5 bases, and 12 bases lay between the germline ends. Germline V CDR1 and CDR2: KGHDR, SFDVKD. The CDR3 sequence is 15 residues long. The receptor was isolated from an adult woman who had mild COVID-19 (a few samples of this study predate the infection). Cell type and time point are not known. The chain links TRBV24-1 to TRBJ2-1, with D perhaps matching TRBD1 (5 bases). Sequenced sample: PBMCs or a T cell subset sorted from them (not recorded which). CDR3 nucleotides: TGTGCCACCAGTGATTCAGCCCAGGGCGACAATGAGCAGTTCTTC. Translation: CATSDSAQGDNEQFF.